Listed below are T cell receptor beta chains from one sample, sequenced in a study of T cells in Graves' hyperthyroidism and ophthalmopathy. A single record per CDR3 protein comes from TCRdb applying MiXCR to the multiplex PCR reads. This table has approximately 630,000 distinct CDR3 sequences, 15% to 20% appearing once. Sequencing was done on a sample of blood. The receptors come from a woman in her twenties or thirties with Graves' hyperthyroidism. Each CDR3 is given with its conserved first and last residue. D genes are given only for firm matches. Size is omitted from some rows. Given values are once, few, many or a class for expanded clones.

clone size: many; V gene: TRBV12-3/TRBV12-4; D gene: TRBD2; J gene: TRBJ2-1; CDR3 protein: CASSLGLASYNEQFF; CDR3 DNA: TGTGCCAGCAGCCTGGGACTAGCCTCCTACAATGAGCAGTTCTTC
clone size: many; V gene: TRBV2; D gene: NA; J gene: TRBJ2-1; CDR3 protein: CASSDAGFRYNEQFF; CDR3 DNA: TGTGCCAGCAGTGATGCCGGTTTTAGGTACAATGAGCAGTTCTTC
clone size: few; V gene: TRBV4-3; D gene: TRBD2; J gene: TRBJ2-3; CDR3 protein: CASSQEQAGGHTQYF; CDR3 DNA: TGCGCCAGCAGCCAAGAGCAAGCGGGAGGGCATACGCAGTATTTT
clone size: few; V gene: TRBV19; D gene: TRBD1; J gene: TRBJ2-7; CDR3 protein: CASSIGPGTGDFEQYF; CDR3 DNA: TGTGCCAGTAGTATAGGGCCCGGGACAGGGGATTTCGAGCAGTACTTC
clone size: few; V gene: TRBV20-1; D gene: TRBD2; J gene: TRBJ2-3; CDR3 protein: CSARDPGGPWSTDTQYF; CDR3 DNA: TGCAGTGCTAGAGATCCGGGGGGGCCGTGGAGCACAGATACGCAGTATTTT
clone size: many; V gene: TRBV5-1; D gene: TRBD2; J gene: TRBJ2-3; CDR3 protein: CASSWTSGNTDTQYF; CDR3 DNA: TGCGCCAGCAGCTGGACTAGCGGCAACACAGATACGCAGTATTTT
clone size: few; V gene: TRBV5-1; D gene: NA; J gene: TRBJ2-7; CDR3 protein: CASSQSQGLESYEQYF; CDR3 DNA: TGCGCCAGCAGCCAATCTCAGGGATTGGAATCCTACGAGCAGTACTTC
clone size: many; V gene: TRBV19; D gene: NA; J gene: TRBJ1-1; CDR3 protein: CASSIEQTNTEAFF; CDR3 DNA: TGTGCCAGTAGTATAGAACAGACCAACACTGAAGCTTTCTTT
clone size: many; V gene: TRBV6-1; D gene: TRBD2; J gene: TRBJ2-7; CDR3 protein: CASSVSGSVGEQYF; CDR3 DNA: TGTGCCAGCAGTGTAAGCGGGAGTGTGGGCGAGCAGTACTTC
clone size: few; V gene: TRBV5-1; D gene: NA; J gene: TRBJ2-7; CDR3 protein: CASSRTGFNEQYF; CDR3 DNA: TGCGCCAGCAGCAGAACAGGGTTCAACGAGCAGTACTTC
clone size: many; V gene: TRBV11-2; D gene: NA; J gene: TRBJ1-1; CDR3 protein: CASSLDYGRATEAFF; CDR3 DNA: TGTGCCAGCAGCTTAGATTACGGGAGGGCCACTGAAGCTTTCTTT
clone size: NA; V gene: TRBV27; D gene: NA; J gene: TRBJ1-2; CDR3 protein: CASSPLTGLCYTF; CDR3 DNA: TGTGCCAGCAGTCCGCTGACGGGCCTGTGCTACACCTTC
clone size: NA; V gene: TRBV6-6; D gene: TRBD2; J gene: TRBJ2-1; CDR3 protein: CASSYSAGGPYNEQFF; CDR3 DNA: TGTGCCAGCAGTTACTCAGCGGGAGGCCCCTACAATGAGCAGTTCTTC
clone size: many; V gene: TRBV6-1; D gene: NA; J gene: TRBJ2-7; CDR3 protein: CASSPRPESYEQYF; CDR3 DNA: TGTGCCAGCAGCCCCCGACCCGAGTCCTACGAGCAGTACTTC
clone size: many; V gene: TRBV2; D gene: TRBD2; J gene: TRBJ2-2; CDR3 protein: CASRGLAGASGELFF; CDR3 DNA: TGTGCCAGCAGGGGACTAGCGGGAGCGTCCGGGGAGCTGTTTTTT
clone size: few; V gene: TRBV18; D gene: TRBD1; J gene: TRBJ1-6; CDR3 protein: CASSRQGDNSPLHF; CDR3 DNA: TGTGCCAGCTCTCGACAGGGGGATAATTCACCCCTCCACTTT
clone size: few; V gene: TRBV20-1; D gene: NA; J gene: TRBJ2-3; CDR3 protein: CSARGLVGTDTQYF; CDR3 DNA: TGCAGTGCTAGAGGTCTAGTCGGCACAGATACGCAGTATTTT
clone size: few; V gene: TRBV5-1; D gene: NA; J gene: TRBJ2-5; CDR3 protein: CASSLGDRGTQYF; CDR3 DNA: TGCGCCAGCAGTTTGGGGGATAGGGGGACCCAGTACTTC
clone size: many; V gene: TRBV20-1; D gene: TRBD1; J gene: TRBJ1-2; CDR3 protein: CSAPTSDVLGQGDGYTF; CDR3 DNA: TGCAGTGCTCCGACCAGTGACGTGCTGGGACAGGGCGATGGCTACACCTTC
clone size: once; V gene: TRBV28; D gene: TRBD2; J gene: TRBJ2-3; CDR3 protein: CASSFPTLAGGRDTQYF; CDR3 DNA: TGTGCCAGCAGTTTCCCAACACTAGCGGGAGGTAGAGATACGCAGTATTTT
clone size: NA; V gene: TRBV24-1; D gene: TRBD2; J gene: TRBJ2-5; CDR3 protein: CATSLTPLAGGVETQYF; CDR3 DNA: TGTGCCACCAGCCTCACCCCACTAGCGGGAGGGGTGGAGACCCAGTACTTC
clone size: many; V gene: TRBV28; D gene: NA; J gene: TRBJ2-7; CDR3 protein: CASSPLDSSYEQYF; CDR3 DNA: TGTGCCAGCAGTCCCCTCGACAGCTCCTACGAGCAGTACTTC
clone size: NA; V gene: TRBV29-1; D gene: TRBD1; J gene: TRBJ1-5; CDR3 protein: CSVSTDRGRNQPQHF; CDR3 DNA: TGCAGCGTTTCTACCGACAGGGGGAGGAATCAGCCCCAGCATTTT
clone size: few; V gene: TRBV10-3; D gene: NA; J gene: TRBJ1-1; CDR3 protein: CAISEGGSEAFF; CDR3 DNA: TGTGCCATCAGTGAGGGAGGGTCTGAAGCTTTCTTT
clone size: many; V gene: TRBV20-1; D gene: NA; J gene: TRBJ2-5; CDR3 protein: CSALGGLREETQYF; CDR3 DNA: TGCAGTGCACTCGGAGGTTTAAGGGAAGAGACCCAGTACTTC
clone size: NA; V gene: TRBV6-1; D gene: TRBD2; J gene: TRBJ2-3; CDR3 protein: CASSEKREVEDTQYF; CDR3 DNA: TGTGCCAGCAGTGAAAAGCGGGAGGTCGAAGATACGCAGTATTTT
clone size: few; V gene: TRBV30; D gene: TRBD1; J gene: TRBJ1-5; CDR3 protein: CAWSVGWDRAGNQPQHF; CDR3 DNA: TGTGCCTGGAGTGTAGGGTGGGACAGGGCCGGCAATCAGCCCCAGCATTTT
clone size: many; V gene: TRBV12-3/TRBV12-4; D gene: NA; J gene: TRBJ2-7; CDR3 protein: CASSLFLRSYEQYF; CDR3 DNA: TGTGCCAGCAGTTTATTTCTGCGTTCCTACGAGCAGTACTTC
clone size: few; V gene: TRBV27; D gene: TRBD2; J gene: TRBJ2-1; CDR3 protein: CASSFLLRTSGQGNSYNEQFF; CDR3 DNA: TGTGCCAGCAGTTTCCTTCTGAGGACTAGCGGCCAGGGGAACTCCTACAATGAGCAGTTCTTC
clone size: few; V gene: TRBV20-1; D gene: TRBD2; J gene: TRBJ2-1; CDR3 protein: CSAKAPRTSGRGEQFF; CDR3 DNA: TGCAGTGCTAAGGCCCCTCGGACTAGCGGGAGGGGAGAGCAGTTCTTC
clone size: NA; V gene: TRBV18; D gene: NA; J gene: TRBJ2-1; CDR3 protein: CASSPAEQGYNEQFF; CDR3 DNA: TGTGCCAGCTCACCAGCGGAACAGGGATACAATGAGCAGTTCTTC
clone size: NA; V gene: TRBV5-1; D gene: TRBD2; J gene: TRBJ2-7; CDR3 protein: CASSLVSSGRYEQYF; CDR3 DNA: TGCGCCAGCAGCTTGGTGTCTAGCGGGAGGTACGAGCAGTACTTC
clone size: NA; V gene: TRBV19; D gene: TRBD2; J gene: TRBJ2-1; CDR3 protein: CASAYHTSGGYNEQFF; CDR3 DNA: TGTGCCAGCGCTTATCACACTAGCGGGGGCTACAATGAGCAGTTCTTC
clone size: many; V gene: TRBV6-5; D gene: TRBD2; J gene: TRBJ2-7; CDR3 protein: CASSYYAGVGAYEQYF; CDR3 DNA: TGTGCCAGCAGTTACTACGCGGGAGTAGGAGCCTACGAGCAGTACTTC
clone size: few; V gene: TRBV7-2; D gene: NA; J gene: TRBJ2-7; CDR3 protein: CASSLKSLSSYEQYF; CDR3 DNA: TGTGCCAGCAGCTTAAAAAGCTTAAGCTCCTACGAGCAGTACTTC
clone size: many; V gene: TRBV18; D gene: NA; J gene: TRBJ2-1; CDR3 protein: CASSGAEGNEQFF; CDR3 DNA: TGTGCCAGCTCGGGGGCAGAGGGCAATGAGCAGTTCTTC
clone size: many; V gene: TRBV7-2; D gene: TRBD2; J gene: TRBJ2-7; CDR3 protein: CASSNRPGLAKYEQYF; CDR3 DNA: TGTGCCAGCAGCAACCGACCGGGACTAGCGAAATACGAGCAGTACTTC
clone size: many; V gene: TRBV2; D gene: NA; J gene: TRBJ2-5; CDR3 protein: CASSTGSGVQETQYF; CDR3 DNA: TGTGCCAGCAGTACAGGTAGCGGTGTACAAGAGACCCAGTACTTC
clone size: many; V gene: TRBV20-1; D gene: TRBD2; J gene: TRBJ2-1; CDR3 protein: CSASGTSGDEQFF; CDR3 DNA: TGCAGTGCTAGCGGGACTAGCGGAGATGAGCAGTTCTTC
clone size: few; V gene: TRBV4-1; D gene: TRBD2; J gene: TRBJ2-5; CDR3 protein: CASSHGLAGGPLRETQYF; CDR3 DNA: TGCGCCAGCAGCCACGGGCTAGCGGGAGGGCCGTTACGAGAGACCCAGTACTTC
clone size: many; V gene: TRBV28; D gene: TRBD2; J gene: TRBJ2-1; CDR3 protein: CASSLFGLAGGHEQFF; CDR3 DNA: TGTGCCAGCAGTTTATTCGGACTAGCGGGAGGTCATGAGCAGTTCTTC
clone size: many; V gene: TRBV12-3/TRBV12-4; D gene: NA; J gene: TRBJ1-1; CDR3 protein: CASSFRLNTEAFF; CDR3 DNA: TGTGCCAGCAGTTTTCGGTTGAACACTGAAGCTTTCTTT
clone size: NA; V gene: TRBV25-1; D gene: NA; J gene: TRBJ2-4; CDR3 protein: CASRGAGDNIQYF; CDR3 DNA: TGTGCCAGCAGGGGCGCAGGGGACAACATTCAGTACTTC
clone size: NA; V gene: TRBV19; D gene: TRBD1; J gene: TRBJ1-2; CDR3 protein: CASSIGTVNYGYTF; CDR3 DNA: TGTGCCAGTAGTATCGGGACAGTCAACTATGGCTACACCTTC
clone size: few; V gene: TRBV11-3; D gene: NA; J gene: TRBJ2-2; CDR3 protein: CASSLGSIRNTGELFF; CDR3 DNA: TGTGCCAGCAGCTTGGGGTCTATTCGGAACACCGGGGAGCTGTTTTTT
clone size: many; V gene: TRBV28; D gene: NA; J gene: TRBJ1-5; CDR3 protein: CASSLRTNPPIGQPQHF; CDR3 DNA: TGTGCCAGCAGTCTAAGGACCAACCCCCCAATTGGACAGCCCCAGCATTTT
clone size: few; V gene: TRBV24-1; D gene: NA; J gene: TRBJ2-5; CDR3 protein: CATSDSRETQYF; CDR3 DNA: TGTGCCACCAGTGACTCCCGGGAGACCCAGTACTTC
clone size: many; V gene: TRBV30; D gene: NA; J gene: TRBJ1-1; CDR3 protein: CAWSVLYTEAFF; CDR3 DNA: TGTGCCTGGAGTGTATTGTACACTGAAGCTTTCTTT
clone size: many; V gene: TRBV2; D gene: TRBD1; J gene: TRBJ1-1; CDR3 protein: CASSSKGDRLNTEAFF; CDR3 DNA: TGTGCCAGCAGTTCAAAAGGGGACAGGTTGAACACTGAAGCTTTCTTT
clone size: many; V gene: TRBV5-1; D gene: TRBD1; J gene: TRBJ1-1; CDR3 protein: CASSPQPTGDTEAFF; CDR3 DNA: TGCGCCAGCAGCCCTCAGCCGACAGGGGACACTGAAGCTTTCTTT
clone size: NA; V gene: TRBV29-1; D gene: NA; J gene: TRBJ2-4; CDR3 protein: CSVEDWQLAKNIQYF; CDR3 DNA: TGCAGCGTTGAAGATTGGCAGCTAGCCAAAAACATTCAGTACTTC
clone size: many; V gene: TRBV15; D gene: TRBD2; J gene: TRBJ2-1; CDR3 protein: CATSRASPLTSGREDEQFF; CDR3 DNA: TGTGCCACCAGCAGAGCCTCCCCCCTGACTAGCGGGAGAGAAGATGAGCAGTTCTTC
clone size: NA; V gene: TRBV27; D gene: NA; J gene: TRBJ1-4; CDR3 protein: CATTNRGPFGLLPQRPYEKLFF; CDR3 DNA: TGTGCCACCACTAACCGGGGGCCCTTCGGACTCTTACCCCAGCGCCCTTACGAAAAACTGTTTTTT
clone size: NA; V gene: TRBV12-5; D gene: TRBD1; J gene: TRBJ1-1; CDR3 protein: CASGLRGGAEAFF; CDR3 DNA: TGTGCTAGTGGTTTGCGAGGGGGCGCTGAAGCTTTCTTT
clone size: NA; V gene: TRBV27; D gene: NA; J gene: TRBJ2-1; CDR3 protein: CASSLFRAGEQFF; CDR3 DNA: TGTGCCAGCAGTTTATTTCGGGCAGGGGAGCAGTTCTTC
clone size: few; V gene: TRBV7-6; D gene: TRBD1; J gene: TRBJ1-1; CDR3 protein: CASRSTGSTEAFF; CDR3 DNA: TGTGCCAGCAGGTCGACAGGGAGCACTGAAGCTTTCTTT
clone size: many; V gene: TRBV7-2; D gene: NA; J gene: TRBJ2-5; CDR3 protein: CASTMGLTETQYF; CDR3 DNA: TGTGCCAGCACCATGGGGCTTACCGAGACCCAGTACTTC